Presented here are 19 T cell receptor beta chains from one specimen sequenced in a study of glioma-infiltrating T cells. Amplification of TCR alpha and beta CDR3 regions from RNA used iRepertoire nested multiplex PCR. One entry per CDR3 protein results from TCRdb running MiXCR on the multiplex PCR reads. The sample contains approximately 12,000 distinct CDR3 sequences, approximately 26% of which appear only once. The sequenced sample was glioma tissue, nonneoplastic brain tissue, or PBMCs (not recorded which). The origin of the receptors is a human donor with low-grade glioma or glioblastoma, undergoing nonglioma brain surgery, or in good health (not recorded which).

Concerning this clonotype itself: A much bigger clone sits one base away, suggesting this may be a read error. CDR3 residues: CASSIDNSGNTIYF. The CDR3, as DNA: TGTGCCAGCAGCATAGACAACTCTGGAAACACCATATATTTT. V and J are TRBV7-2 and TRBJ1-3; D ambiguous. Looked up from germline, CDR1 is SGHTA and CDR2 is FQGNSA. The V gene lost 5 bases and the J gene lost 0 bases, with 8 bases spanning the gap. The CDR3 spans 14 residues.

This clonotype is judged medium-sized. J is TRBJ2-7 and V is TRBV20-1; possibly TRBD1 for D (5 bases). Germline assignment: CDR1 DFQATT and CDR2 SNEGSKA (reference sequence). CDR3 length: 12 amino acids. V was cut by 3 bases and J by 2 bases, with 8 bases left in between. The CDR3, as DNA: TGCAGTGCTAGTCGACAGACCTACGAGCAGTACTTC. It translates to CSASRQTYEQYF.

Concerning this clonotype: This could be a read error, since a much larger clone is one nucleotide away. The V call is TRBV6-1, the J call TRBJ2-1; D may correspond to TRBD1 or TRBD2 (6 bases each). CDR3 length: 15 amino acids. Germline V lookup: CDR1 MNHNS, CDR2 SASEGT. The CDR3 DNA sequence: TGTGCCAGCAGAAGGGGGACTTCTTCCTGCAATGAGCAGTTCTTC. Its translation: CASRRGTSSCNEQFF.

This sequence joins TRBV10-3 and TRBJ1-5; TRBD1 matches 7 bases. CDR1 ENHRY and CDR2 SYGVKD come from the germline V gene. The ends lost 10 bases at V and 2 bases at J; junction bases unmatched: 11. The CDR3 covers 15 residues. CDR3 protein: CATDTGEVGNQPQHF. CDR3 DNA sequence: TGTGCCACAGATACAGGGGAGGTGGGCAATCAGCCCCAGCATTTT.

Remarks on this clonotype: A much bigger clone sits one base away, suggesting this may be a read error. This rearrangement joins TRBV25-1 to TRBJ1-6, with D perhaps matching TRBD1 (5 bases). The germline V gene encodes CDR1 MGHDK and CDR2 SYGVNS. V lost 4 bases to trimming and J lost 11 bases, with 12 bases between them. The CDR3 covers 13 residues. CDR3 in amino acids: CASSAGRDPPLHF. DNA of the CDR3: TGTGCCAGCAGTGCGGGCAGGGATCCACCCCTCCACTTT.

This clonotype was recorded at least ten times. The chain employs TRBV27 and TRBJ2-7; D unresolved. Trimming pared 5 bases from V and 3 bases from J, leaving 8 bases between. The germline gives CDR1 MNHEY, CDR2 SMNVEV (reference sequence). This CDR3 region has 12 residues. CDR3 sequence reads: CASSPNYYEQYF. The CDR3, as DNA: TGTGCCAGCAGTCCAAACTACTACGAGCAGTACTTC.

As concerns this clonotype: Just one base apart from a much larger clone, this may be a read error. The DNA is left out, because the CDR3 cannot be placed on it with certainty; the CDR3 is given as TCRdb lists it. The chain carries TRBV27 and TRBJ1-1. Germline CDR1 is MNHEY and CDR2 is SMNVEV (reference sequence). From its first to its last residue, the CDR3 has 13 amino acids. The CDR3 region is CTSSILVNTEAFF.

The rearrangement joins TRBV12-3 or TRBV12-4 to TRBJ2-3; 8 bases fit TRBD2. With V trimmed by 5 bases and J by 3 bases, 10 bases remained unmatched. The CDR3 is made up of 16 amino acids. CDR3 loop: CASSPHLSGSTDTQYF. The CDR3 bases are TGTGCCAGCAGTCCCCACCTCAGCGGGAGTACAGATACGCAGTATTTT.

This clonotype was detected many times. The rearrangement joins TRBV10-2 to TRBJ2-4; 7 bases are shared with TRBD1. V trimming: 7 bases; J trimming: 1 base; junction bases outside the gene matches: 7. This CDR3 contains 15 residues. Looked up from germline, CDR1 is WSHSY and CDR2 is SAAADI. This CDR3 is CASNRQGAAKNIQYF. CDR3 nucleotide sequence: TGCGCCAGCAACCGACAGGGCGCGGCCAAAAACATTCAGTACTTC.

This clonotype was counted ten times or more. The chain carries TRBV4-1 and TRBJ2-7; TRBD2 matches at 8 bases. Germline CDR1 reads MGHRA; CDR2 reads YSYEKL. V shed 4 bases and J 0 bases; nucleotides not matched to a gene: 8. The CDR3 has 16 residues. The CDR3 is CASSLLMTSVSYEQYF. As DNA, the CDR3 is TGCGCCAGCAGCCTCCTGATGACTAGCGTCTCCTACGAGCAGTACTTC.

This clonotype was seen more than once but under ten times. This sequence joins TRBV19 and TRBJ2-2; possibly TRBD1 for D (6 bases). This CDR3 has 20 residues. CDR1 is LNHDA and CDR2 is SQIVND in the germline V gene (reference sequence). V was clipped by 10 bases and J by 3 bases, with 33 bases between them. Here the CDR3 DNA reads TGTGCCACCGCCCCGACTCCGGGGACACAAAGGAGAGTCTACACCGGGGAGCTGTTTTTT. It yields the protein CATAPTPGTQRRVYTGELFF.

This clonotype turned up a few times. CDR3 bases: TGTGCCAGTGGACTAGGGAAGGAAGAGACCCAGTACTTC. This encodes CASGLGKEETQYF. This rearrangement joins TRBV18 to TRBJ2-5, with 7 positions matching TRBD2. This CDR3 has 13 residues. The V segment lost 9 bases and the J segment 3 bases; nucleotides outside the gene matches: 7. Germline-derived CDR1 and CDR2 are KGHSH and LQKENI.

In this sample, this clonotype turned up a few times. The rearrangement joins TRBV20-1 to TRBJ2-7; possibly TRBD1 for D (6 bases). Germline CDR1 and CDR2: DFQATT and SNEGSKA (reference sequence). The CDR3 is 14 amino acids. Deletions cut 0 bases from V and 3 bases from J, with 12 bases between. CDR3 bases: TGCAGTGCTAGAGATTACCAGGGACACTACGAGCAGTACTTC. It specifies CSARDYQGHYEQYF.

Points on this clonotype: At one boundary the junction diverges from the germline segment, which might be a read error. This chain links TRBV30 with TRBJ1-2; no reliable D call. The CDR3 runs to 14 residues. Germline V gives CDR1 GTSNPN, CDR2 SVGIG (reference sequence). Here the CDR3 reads CAWRGGGSNDGYTF. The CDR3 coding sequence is TGTGCCTGGAGGGGCGGCGGATCTAACGATGGCTACACATTC.

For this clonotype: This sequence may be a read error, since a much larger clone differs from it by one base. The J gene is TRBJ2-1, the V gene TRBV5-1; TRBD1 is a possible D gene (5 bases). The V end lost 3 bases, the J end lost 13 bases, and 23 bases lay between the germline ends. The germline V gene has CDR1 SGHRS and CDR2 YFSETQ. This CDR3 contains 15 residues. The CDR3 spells CASSSTQGNQETQFF. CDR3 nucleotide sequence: TGCGCCAGCAGCTCAACCCAGGGAAATCAAGAGACCCAGTTCTTC.

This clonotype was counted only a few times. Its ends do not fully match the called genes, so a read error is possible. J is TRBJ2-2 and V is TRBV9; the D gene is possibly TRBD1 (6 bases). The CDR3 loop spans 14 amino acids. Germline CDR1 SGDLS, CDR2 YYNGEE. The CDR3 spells CASSETGYTGELFF. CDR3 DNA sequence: TGTGCCAGCAGCGAGACAGGTTACACTGGGGAGCTGTTTTTT.

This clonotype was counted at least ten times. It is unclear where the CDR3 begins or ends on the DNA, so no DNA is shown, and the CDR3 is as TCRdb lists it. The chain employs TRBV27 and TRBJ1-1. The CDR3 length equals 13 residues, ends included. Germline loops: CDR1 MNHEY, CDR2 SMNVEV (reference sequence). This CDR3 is CASSILVNTEAFF.

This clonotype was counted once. CDR3 region: CAWAPSGRRHIQYF. The CDR3 DNA sequence: TGTGCCTGGGCCCCCTCGGGACGGCGTCACATTCAGTACTTC. The chain combines TRBV30 with TRBJ2-4, with D perhaps matching TRBD1 or TRBD2 (5 bases each). V was shortened by 5 bases and J by 8 bases, with 19 bases between the two germline ends. This CDR3 is built from 14 residues. The germline CDR1 and CDR2 sequences are GTSNPN and SVGIG (reference sequence). Using reference TRBV30 and TRBJ2-4 for the parts outside the CDR3, the full variable domain is SQTIHQWPATLVQPVGSPLSLECTVEGTSNPNLYWYRQAAGRGLQLLFYSVGIGQISSEVPQNLSASRPQDRQFILSSKKLLLSDSGFYLCAWAPSGRRHIQYFGAGTRLSVL.

CDR3 residues: CASSQDMGNRNGYTF. DNA of the CDR3: TGTGCCAGCAGCCAAGATATGGGGAACAGGAATGGCTACACCTTC. V and J are TRBV3-1 and TRBJ1-2, with a possible D match to TRBD1 (5 bases). The CDR3 is made up of 15 amino acids. The V and J ends lost 0 bases and 6 bases respectively, with 14 bases between them. The V gene's germline CDR1 is LGHDT and CDR2 YNNKEL (reference sequence).